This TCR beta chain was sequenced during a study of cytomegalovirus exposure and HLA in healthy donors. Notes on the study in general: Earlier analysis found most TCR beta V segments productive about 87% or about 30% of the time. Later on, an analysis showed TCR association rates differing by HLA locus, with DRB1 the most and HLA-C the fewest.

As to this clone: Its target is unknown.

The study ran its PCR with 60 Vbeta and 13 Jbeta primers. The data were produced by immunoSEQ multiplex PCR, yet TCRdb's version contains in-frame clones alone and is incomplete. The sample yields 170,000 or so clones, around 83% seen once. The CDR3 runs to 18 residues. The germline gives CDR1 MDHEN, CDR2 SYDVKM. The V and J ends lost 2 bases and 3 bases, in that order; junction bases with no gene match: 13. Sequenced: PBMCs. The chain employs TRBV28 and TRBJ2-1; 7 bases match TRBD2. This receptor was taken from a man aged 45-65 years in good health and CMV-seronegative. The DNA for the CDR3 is TGTGCCAGCAGTTTAGGCATTAAGACGGGGGACTACTACAATGAGCAGTTCTTC. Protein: CASSLGIKTGDYYNEQFF. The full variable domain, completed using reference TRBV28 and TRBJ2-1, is DVKVTQSSRYLVKRTGEKVFLECVQDMDHENMFWYRQDPGLGLRLIYFSYDVKMKEKGDIPEGYSVSREKKERFSLILESASTNQTSMYLCASSLGIKTGDYYNEQFFGPGTRLTVL.